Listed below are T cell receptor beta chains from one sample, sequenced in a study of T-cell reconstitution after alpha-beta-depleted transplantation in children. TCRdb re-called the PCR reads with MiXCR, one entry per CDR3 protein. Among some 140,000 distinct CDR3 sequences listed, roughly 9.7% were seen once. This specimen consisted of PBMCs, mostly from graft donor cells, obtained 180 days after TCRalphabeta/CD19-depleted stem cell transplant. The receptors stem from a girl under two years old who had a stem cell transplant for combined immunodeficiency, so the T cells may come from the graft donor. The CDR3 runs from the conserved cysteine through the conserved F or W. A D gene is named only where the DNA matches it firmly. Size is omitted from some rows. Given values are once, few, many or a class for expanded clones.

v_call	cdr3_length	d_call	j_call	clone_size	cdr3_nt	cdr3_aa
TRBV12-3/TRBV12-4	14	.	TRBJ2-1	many	TGTGCCAGCAGTTTACTCGGGGGGCGGAGTGAGCAGTTCTTC	CASSLLGGRSEQFF
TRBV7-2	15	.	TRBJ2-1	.	TGTGCCAGCAGCTTAGAATCGGGGACGGGGAATGAGCAGTTCTTC	CASSLESGTGNEQFF
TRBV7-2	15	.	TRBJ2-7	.	TGTGCCAGCAGCTCCCTTGGGGCAGGATTCTACGAGCAGTACTTC	CASSSLGAGFYEQYF
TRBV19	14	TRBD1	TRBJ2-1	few	TGTGCCAGTACCCTGACAGGGATTGGGGATGAGCAGTTCTTC	CASTLTGIGDEQFF
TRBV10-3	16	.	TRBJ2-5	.	TGTGCCATCAGTGAGATGGGGGCCCCCACCGGAGAGACCCAGTACTTC	CAISEMGAPTGETQYF
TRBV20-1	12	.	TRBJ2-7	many	TGCAGTGCTAGTGGGGGACGGTACGAGCAGTACTTC	CSASGGRYEQYF
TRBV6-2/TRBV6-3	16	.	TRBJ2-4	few	TGTGCCAGCAGCAAAGACGGACCGATAGCCAAAAACATTCAGTACTTC	CASSKDGPIAKNIQYF
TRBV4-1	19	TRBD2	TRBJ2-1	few	TGCGCCAGCAGCCAAGTTTTCCCTAGCGGGGGGAGCTCCTACAATGAGCAGTTCTTC	CASSQVFPSGGSSYNEQFF
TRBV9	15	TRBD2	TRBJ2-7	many	TGTGCCAGCAGCGTAGATGCGGGGGGCTCCTACGAGCAGTACTTC	CASSVDAGGSYEQYF
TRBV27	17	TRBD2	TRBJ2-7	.	TGTGCCAGCAGTTTAGGGGCTATAGCGGGAGGTCCGTACGAGCAGTACTTC	CASSLGAIAGGPYEQYF
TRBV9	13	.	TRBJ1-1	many	TGTGCCAGCAGCGTAACACCTAACACTGAAGCTTTCTTT	CASSVTPNTEAFF